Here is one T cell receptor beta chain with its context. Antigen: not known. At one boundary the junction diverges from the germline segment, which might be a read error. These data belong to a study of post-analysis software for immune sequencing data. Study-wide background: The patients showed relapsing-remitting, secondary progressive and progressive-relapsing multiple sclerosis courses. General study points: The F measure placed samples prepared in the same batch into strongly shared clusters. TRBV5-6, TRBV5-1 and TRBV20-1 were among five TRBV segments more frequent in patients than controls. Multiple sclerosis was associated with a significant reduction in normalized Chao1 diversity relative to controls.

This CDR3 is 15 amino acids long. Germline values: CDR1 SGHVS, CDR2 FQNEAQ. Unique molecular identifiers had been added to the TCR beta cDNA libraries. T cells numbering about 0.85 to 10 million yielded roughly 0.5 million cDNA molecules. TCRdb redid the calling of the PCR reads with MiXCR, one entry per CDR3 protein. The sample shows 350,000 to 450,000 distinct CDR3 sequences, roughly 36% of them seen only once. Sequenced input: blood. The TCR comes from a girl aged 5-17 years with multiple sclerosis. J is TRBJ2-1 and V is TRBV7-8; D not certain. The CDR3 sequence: CTSSLGTPSYNEQFF. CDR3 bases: TGTACCAGCAGCTTAGGTACACCCTCCTACAATGAGCAGTTCTTC.